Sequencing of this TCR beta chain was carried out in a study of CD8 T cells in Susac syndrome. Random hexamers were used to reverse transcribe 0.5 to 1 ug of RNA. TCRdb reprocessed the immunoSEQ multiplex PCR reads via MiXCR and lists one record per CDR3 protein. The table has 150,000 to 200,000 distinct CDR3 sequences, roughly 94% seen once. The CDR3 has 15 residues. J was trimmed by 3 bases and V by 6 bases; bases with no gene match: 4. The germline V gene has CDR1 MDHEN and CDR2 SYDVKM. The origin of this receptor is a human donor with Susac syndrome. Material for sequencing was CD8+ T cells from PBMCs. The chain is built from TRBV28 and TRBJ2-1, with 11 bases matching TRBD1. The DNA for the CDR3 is TGTGCCAGCAGATCCGGGACAGGGGGCTACAATGAGCAGTTCTTC. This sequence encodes CASRSGTGGYNEQFF. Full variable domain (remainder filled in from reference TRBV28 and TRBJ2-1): DVKVTQSSRYLVKRTGEKVFLECVQDMDHENMFWYRQDPGLGLRLIYFSYDVKMKEKGDIPEGYSVSREKKERFSLILESASTNQTSMYLCASRSGTGGYNEQFFGPGTRLTVL.